The 14 T cell receptor beta chains below come from one sample, sequenced in a study of OX40 agonist ivuxolimab in advanced cancers. Assay: immunoSEQ multiplex PCR; the TCRdb copy retains only in-frame clones and omits some. This table has 100,000 to 150,000 clones, about nine tenths appearing once. The sample consisted of CD4+ or CD8+ T cells sorted from blood, taken in a trial of the OX40 agonist ivuxolimab. The receptors shown here come from an adult with an advanced solid tumor such as melanoma, head and neck, liver or kidney cancer.

This chain links TRBV30 with TRBJ2-2, with TRBD1 matching 9 bases. V was pared by 6 bases and J by 6 bases, with 8 bases of the junction left unmatched. Germline values: CDR1 GTSNPN, CDR2 SVGIG (reference sequence). There are 14 residues in the CDR3. CDR3 protein: CACPPRTGAGELFF. CDR3 in DNA: TGTGCCTGCCCTCCCCGGACAGGGGCCGGGGAGCTGTTTTTT. The entire variable domain, with the rest obtained from reference TRBV30 and TRBJ2-2, is as follows: SQTIHQWPATLVQPVGSPLSLECTVEGTSNPNLYWYRQAAGRGLQLLFYSVGIGQISSEVPQNLSASRPQDRQFILSSKKLLLSDSGFYLCACPPRTGAGELFFGEGSRLTVL.

The rearrangement uses TRBV6-5 and TRBJ1-1, with unresolved D. Per germline, CDR1 MNHEY and CDR2 SVGAGI. V was pared by 0 bases and J by 6 bases, with 11 bases between. CDR3 length: 14 residues. The CDR3 reads CASSYSISQAEAFF. CDR3 in DNA: TGTGCCAGCAGTTACTCTATTAGTCAGGCTGAAGCTTTCTTT.

The J gene is TRBJ2-3, the V gene TRBV4-3, with 7 bases matching TRBD1. CDR1 and CDR2 from the germline V gene are LGHNA and YSLEER. Trimming removed 0 bases from V and 0 bases from J; junction bases left unmatched: 12. The CDR3 spans 19 residues. The CDR3 loop is CASSQDPLGTDSSTDTQYF. Here the CDR3 DNA reads TGCGCCAGCAGCCAAGATCCCCTCGGGACAGATTCTAGCACAGATACGCAGTATTTT.

This sequence joins TRBV4-2 and TRBJ1-5, with D perhaps matching TRBD1 (6 bases). Germline values: CDR1 LGHNA, CDR2 YNFKEQ. V lost 4 bases and J 5 bases, leaving 15 bases between the germline ends. This CDR3 contains 15 residues. CDR3 protein: CASSRGAGEDQPQHF. In DNA, the CDR3 is TGTGCCAGCAGCCGGGGGGCAGGGGAGGATCAGCCCCAGCATTTT.

The chain recombines TRBV25-1 with TRBJ1-1; perhaps TRBD1 as D (6 bases). The CDR3 runs to 14 residues. V was trimmed by 7 bases and J by 1 base, leaving 13 bases between them. Germline V gene data show CDR1 as MGHDK and CDR2 as SYGVNS. The CDR3 loop is CASTQTGPNTEAFF. The DNA for the CDR3 is TGTGCCAGCACCCAGACAGGACCGAACACTGAAGCTTTCTTT.

This clone was found a few times. The V gene is TRBV9, the J gene TRBJ2-1; 8 bases are shared with TRBD2. The V and J ends lost 3 bases and 5 bases, in that order; junction bases with no gene match: 7. The CDR3 totals 15 residues. CDR1 and CDR2 from the germline V gene are SGDLS and YYNGEE. The CDR3 region has the DNA TGTGCCAGCAGCGCGGGACTAGTATTTGACAATGAGCAGTTCTTC. Translating gives CASSAGLVFDNEQFF.

The V gene is TRBV18, the J gene TRBJ1-1; D remains ambiguous. Germline loops: CDR1 KGHSH, CDR2 LQKENI. Trimming shortened V by 6 bases and J by 0 bases, and 11 bases separated the two germline ends. The CDR3 sequence is 14 residues long. CDR3 residues: CASSATELNTEAFF. The CDR3 DNA follows: TGTGCCAGCTCCGCGACGGAACTGAACACTGAAGCTTTCTTT.

The chain carries TRBV7-2 and TRBJ2-7; 9 nucleotides line up with TRBD1. This CDR3 contains 14 residues. Germline lookup yields CDR1 SGHTA and CDR2 FQGNSA. The J segment lost 7 bases and the V segment lost 2 bases, leaving 6 bases of the junction unmatched. The CDR3 DNA sequence: TGTGCCAGCAGCTTAAACAGGGGGCAAGATGAGCAGTACTTC. The encoded protein is CASSLNRGQDEQYF.

V gene TRBV28 combines with J gene TRBJ1-4; 8 nucleotides match TRBD1. The CDR3 consists of 15 residues. Trimming at V came to 3 bases and at J to 8 bases, leaving 8 bases not matched to a gene. Germline CDR1 MDHEN, CDR2 SYDVKM. The CDR3 nucleotides are TGTGCCAGCAGTTTCGGGACAGGCTATCAGGAAAAACTGTTTTTT. Translation gives CASSFGTGYQEKLFF.

The rearrangement uses TRBV18 and TRBJ1-4; 8 bases align to TRBD1. Germline trimming cut 0 bases from V and 4 bases from J; bases unmatched to any gene: 19. The CDR3 loop spans 21 amino acids. Germline V CDR1 and CDR2: KGHSH, LQKENI. The CDR3 here is CASSPPGVGTGFPSINEKLFF. The CDR3 nucleotides read TGTGCCAGCTCACCACCGGGGGTCGGGACAGGTTTTCCTTCAATTAATGAAAAACTGTTTTTT.

This clone was found once. J is TRBJ2-5 and V is TRBV19, with a weak D call TRBD2 (6 bases). CDR1 and CDR2 (germline): LNHDA, SQIVND (reference sequence). The CDR3 has 14 amino acids. V was shortened by 9 bases and J by 3 bases, with 17 bases between the two germline ends. CDR3 bases: TGTGCCAGCTGGGACTCCTCGGGGGAAGAGACCCAGTACTTC. As protein: CASWDSSGEETQYF.

This sequence joins TRBV27 and TRBJ2-5; the D gene is possibly TRBD2 (6 bases). V lost 6 bases to trimming and J lost 5 bases, with 16 bases between them. In germline, CDR1 is MNHEY, CDR2 SMNVEV (reference sequence). There are 14 residues in the CDR3. CDR3 in amino acids: CASRVLSGDETQYF. In nucleotides, the CDR3 is TGTGCCAGCAGAGTCCTTAGCGGAGACGAGACCCAGTACTTC.

The chain links TRBV4-3 to TRBJ1-6; D is uncertain. Trimming took 5 bases from V and 6 from J, leaving 14 bases between them. This CDR3 has 15 amino acids. CDR1 and CDR2 (germline): LGHNA, YSLEER. CDR3 DNA: TGCGCCAGCAGCGCCAGCGGGCAGTTTAATTCACCCCTCCACTTT. It codes for CASSASGQFNSPLHF.

This chain uses TRBV5-6 with TRBJ2-3; D ambiguous. CDR3 size: 16 residues. CDR1 SGHDT and CDR2 YYEEEE come from the germline V gene. V gave up 0 bases and J gave up 4 bases, with 15 bases separating them. The CDR3 DNA reads TGTGCCAGCAGCTTGGTTATAGTAGGTGTAGCAGATACGCAGTATTTT. This sequence encodes CASSLVIVGVADTQYF.